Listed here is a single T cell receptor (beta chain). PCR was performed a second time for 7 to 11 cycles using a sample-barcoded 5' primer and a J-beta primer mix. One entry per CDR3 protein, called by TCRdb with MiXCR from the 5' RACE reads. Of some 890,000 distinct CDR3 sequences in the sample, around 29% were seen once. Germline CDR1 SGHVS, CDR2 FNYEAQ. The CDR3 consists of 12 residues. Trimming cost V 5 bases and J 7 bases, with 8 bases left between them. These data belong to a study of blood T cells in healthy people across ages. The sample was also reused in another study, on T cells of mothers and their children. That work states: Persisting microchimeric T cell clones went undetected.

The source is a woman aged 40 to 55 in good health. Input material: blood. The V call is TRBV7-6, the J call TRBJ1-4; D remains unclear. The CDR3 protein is CASSVDSEKLFF. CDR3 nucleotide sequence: TGTGCCAGCAGCGTTGATAGTGAAAAACTGTTTTTT.